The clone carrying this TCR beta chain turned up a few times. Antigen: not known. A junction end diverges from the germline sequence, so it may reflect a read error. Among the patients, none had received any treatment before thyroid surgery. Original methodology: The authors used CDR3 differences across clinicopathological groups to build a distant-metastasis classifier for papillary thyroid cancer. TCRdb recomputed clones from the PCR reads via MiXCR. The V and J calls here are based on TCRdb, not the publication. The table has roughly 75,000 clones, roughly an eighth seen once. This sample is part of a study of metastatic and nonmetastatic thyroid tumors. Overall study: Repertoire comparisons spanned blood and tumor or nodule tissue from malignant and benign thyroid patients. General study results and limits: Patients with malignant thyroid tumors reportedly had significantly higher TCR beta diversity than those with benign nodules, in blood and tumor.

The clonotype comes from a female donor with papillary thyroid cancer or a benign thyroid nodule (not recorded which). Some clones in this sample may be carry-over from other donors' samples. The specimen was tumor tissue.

CDR3 coding DNA: TGTGCCGGCAGCCTCAGACAAGCCTATGAAAAACTGTTTTTT. This codes for CAGSLRQAYEKLFF. The V gene is TRBV5-8, the J gene TRBJ1-4, with D uncertain. CDR1 and CDR2 (germline): SGHTS, YDEGEE. This CDR3 contains 14 residues.